In this sample, the clone carrying this TCR beta chain turned up a few times. Its specificity is unknown. This entry belongs to a study of blood T cells in healthy people across ages. Study findings and constraints: Naive and antigen-experienced cells were not separated, limiting conclusive comparison.

Germline CDR1 MDHEN, CDR2 SYDVKM. This CDR3 is built from 15 residues. The trim removed 4 bases at V and 0 bases at J, leaving 6 bases unmatched. The authors ran a second PCR of about 7 to 11 cycles using a sample-barcoded 5' primer and a J-beta primer mix. Unique molecular identifiers of 12 random nucleotides labeled each cDNA. Sequencing recovered at least 2.5 million CDR3-containing paired-end reads from each sample. TCRdb reprocessed the 5' RACE reads with MiXCR, giving one entry per CDR3 protein. Among about 630,000 distinct CDR3 sequences, around 20% were seen once, and the ten largest hold roughly 3.6%.

The sequence was obtained from a man between 65 and 85 years old in good health. The rearrangement joins TRBV28 to TRBJ2-7; the match to TRBD2 covers 7 bases. Input material: blood. For the CDR3, the DNA is TGTGCCAGCAGTTGGGCTAGCGGACACTCCTACGAGCAGTACTTC. It translates to CASSWASGHSYEQYF.